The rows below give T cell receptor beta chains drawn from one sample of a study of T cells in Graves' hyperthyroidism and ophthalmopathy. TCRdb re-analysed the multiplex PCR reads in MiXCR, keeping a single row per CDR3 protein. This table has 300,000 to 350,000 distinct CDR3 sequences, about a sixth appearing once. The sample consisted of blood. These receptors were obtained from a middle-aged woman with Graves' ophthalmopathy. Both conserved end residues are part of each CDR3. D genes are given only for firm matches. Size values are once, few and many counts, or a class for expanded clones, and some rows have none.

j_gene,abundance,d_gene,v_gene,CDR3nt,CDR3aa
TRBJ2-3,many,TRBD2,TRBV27,TGTGCCAGCAGTTTATCGAGTAGCGGGGCAGATACGCAGTATTTT,CASSLSSSGADTQYF
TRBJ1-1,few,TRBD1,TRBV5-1,TGCGCCAGCAGCCGCCGAGGACAGGGCATTAACTTCAACACTGAAGCTTTCTTT,CASSRRGQGINFNTEAFF
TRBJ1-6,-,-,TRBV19,TGTGCCAGTAGGAAAGACAGCACGAATTCACCCCTCCACTTT,CASRKDSTNSPLHF
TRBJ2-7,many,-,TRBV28,TGTGCCAGCAATCCCACACGGGACGGGTCCTACGAGCAGTACTTC,CASNPTRDGSYEQYF
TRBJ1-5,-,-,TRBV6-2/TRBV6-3,TGTGCCAGCAGTGGGGGGGGCCGAAATCAGCCCCAGCATTTT,CASSGGGRNQPQHF
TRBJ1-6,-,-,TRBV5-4,TGTGCCAGCAGCTTGGACAGGAGCGGCTCCTATAATTCACCCCTCCACTTT,CASSLDRSGSYNSPLHF
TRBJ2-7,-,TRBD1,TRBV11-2,TGTGCCAGCAGCCAGGTCCGGGGACAGGGGGCGGGCGAGCAGTACTTC,CASSQVRGQGAGEQYF
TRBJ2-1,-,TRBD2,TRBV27,TGTGCCAGCAGTTTAGAAGGGACTAGCGGTTACAATGAGCAGTTCTTC,CASSLEGTSGYNEQFF
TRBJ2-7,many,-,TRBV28,TGTGCCAGCAGTGGGTACAAGCAGTACTTC,CASSGYKQYF
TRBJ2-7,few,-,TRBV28,TGTGCCAGCAGTTTGTTCCCACGGGCCAAGGTGTACGAGCAGTACTTC,CASSLFPRAKVYEQYF
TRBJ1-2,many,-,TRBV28,TGTGCCAGCAACCCGGGAGGGGTCTATGGCTACACCTTC,CASNPGGVYGYTF
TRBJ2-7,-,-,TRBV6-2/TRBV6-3,TGTGCCATCGGACTATCCTACGAGCAGTGCTTC,CAIGLSYEQCF
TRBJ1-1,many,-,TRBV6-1,TGTGCCAGCAGTGAAGCAGAGACGGGGGAAGCTTTCTTT,CASSEAETGEAFF
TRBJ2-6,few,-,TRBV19,TGTGCCAGTATAGGGTCATGGTCTGGGGCCAACGTCCTGACTTTC,CASIGSWSGANVLTF
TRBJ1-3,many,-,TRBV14,TGTGCCAGCACTTTAGGACGCTCTGGAAACACCATATATTTT,CASTLGRSGNTIYF
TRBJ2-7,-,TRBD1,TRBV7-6,TGTGCCAGCAGTAGGACAGGGGGCTTGATCGAGCAGTACTTC,CASSRTGGLIEQYF
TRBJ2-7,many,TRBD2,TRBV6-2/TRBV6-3,TGTGCCAGCAGCCCCATGACTAGCGGGAGTGGGGGCTCCTACGAGCAGTACTTC,CASSPMTSGSGGSYEQYF
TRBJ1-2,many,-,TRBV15,TGTGCCACCAGCAGACCCATCGACAGGCTGGAATATGGCTACACCTTC,CATSRPIDRLEYGYTF
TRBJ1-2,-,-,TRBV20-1,TGCAGTGCCACCCCTGATAACACCGGACTGGGCTATGGCTACACCTTC,CSATPDNTGLGYGYTF
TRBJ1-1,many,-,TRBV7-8,TGTGCCAGCAGCTTAGCCCGGGGTGGCACTGAAGCTTTCTTT,CASSLARGGTEAFF
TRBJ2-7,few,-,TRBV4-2,TGTGCCAGCAGCCAAGACCATAGGACGAGCGACGAGCAGTACTTC,CASSQDHRTSDEQYF
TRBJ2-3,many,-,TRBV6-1,TGTGCCACTTCGACCAGTTTCACAGATACGCAGTATTTT,CATSTSFTDTQYF
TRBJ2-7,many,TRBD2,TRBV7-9,TGTGCCAGCAGCACAAGACTAGCGGGATTGAGTGAGCAGTACTTC,CASSTRLAGLSEQYF
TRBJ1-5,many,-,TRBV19,TGTGCCAGTAGTATATACGTAGGACAGCTCGGGCAGCCCCAGCATTTT,CASSIYVGQLGQPQHF
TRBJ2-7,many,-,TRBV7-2,TGTGCCAGCAGCTTATACGGTTCCTACGAGCAGTACTTC,CASSLYGSYEQYF
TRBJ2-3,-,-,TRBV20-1,TGCAGTGCTAGGAGTACAGGGGGGGGCACAGATACGCAGTATTTT,CSARSTGGGTDTQYF
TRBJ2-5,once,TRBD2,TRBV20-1,TGCAGTGTCACAACTAGCGGGAGAGAGACCCAGTACTTC,CSVTTSGRETQYF
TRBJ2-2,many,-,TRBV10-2,TGCGCCAGCAGTCAACTGCTTACCGGGGAGCTGTTTTTT,CASSQLLTGELFF
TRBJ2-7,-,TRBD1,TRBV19,TGTGCCAGTAGTCTGCAGGGGGCGGCCTACGAGCAGTACTTC,CASSLQGAAYEQYF
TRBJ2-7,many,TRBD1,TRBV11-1,TGTGCCAGCAGCTTAGGGTCAGGACAGGGGACCTACGAGCAGTACTTC,CASSLGSGQGTYEQYF
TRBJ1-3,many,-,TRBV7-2,TGTGCCAGCAGCTTAGCGGGGGCAGGGCCCTCTGGAAACACCATATATTTT,CASSLAGAGPSGNTIYF
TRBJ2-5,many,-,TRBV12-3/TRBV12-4,TGTGCCAGCAGTCCCCTTAGCGCACTTCCTGGGGAGACCCAGTACTTC,CASSPLSALPGETQYF
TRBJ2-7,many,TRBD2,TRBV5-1,TGCGCCAGCAGCTTAGGACCGGGACTAGCGGGACGCGAGCAGTACTTC,CASSLGPGLAGREQYF
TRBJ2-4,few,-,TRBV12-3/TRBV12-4,TGTGCCAGCAGTTCCTCGGACCTAGCCAAAAACATTCAGTACTTC,CASSSSDLAKNIQYF
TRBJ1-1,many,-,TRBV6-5,TGTGCCAGCAGTTCTGCGGGCATTCCTGAAGCTTTCTTT,CASSSAGIPEAFF
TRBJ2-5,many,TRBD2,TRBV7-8,TGTGCCAGCAGCCTGAGCGGGATCGGGGAGACCCAGTACTTC,CASSLSGIGETQYF
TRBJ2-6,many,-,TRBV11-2,TGTGCCAGCAGCCACCACCCAGGACGGCGCTCTGGGGCCAACGTCCTGACTTTC,CASSHHPGRRSGANVLTF
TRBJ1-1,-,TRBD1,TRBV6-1,TGTGCCATCAGACAGGGGGACACTGAAGCTTTCTTT,CAIRQGDTEAFF
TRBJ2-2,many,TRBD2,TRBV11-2,TGTGCCAGCAGCTTAGATGGGGTCTGGACTAGCGGGCCAGGCACCGGGGAGCTGTTTTTT,CASSLDGVWTSGPGTGELFF
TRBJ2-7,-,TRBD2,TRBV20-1,TGCAGTGCTACCTGGACTAGCGGGAGAGGGGAGCAGTACTTC,CSATWTSGRGEQYF
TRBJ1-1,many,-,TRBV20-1,TGCAGTGCTCGCGGACAGAGCAACACTGAAGCTTTCTTT,CSARGQSNTEAFF
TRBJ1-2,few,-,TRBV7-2,TGTGCCAGCAGCCCCTGGGGGGGCCTAGACTATGGCTACACCTTC,CASSPWGGLDYGYTF
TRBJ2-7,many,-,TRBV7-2,TGTGCCAGCAGCTCCGAGGAGCGGCAATACGAGCAGTACTTC,CASSSEERQYEQYF
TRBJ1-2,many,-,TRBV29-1,TGCAGCACGAACTCGGGGACTAGTTATGGCTACACCTTC,CSTNSGTSYGYTF
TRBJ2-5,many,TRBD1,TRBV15,TGTGCCACCAGCGGGCACCGGACAGGGGGAGAGACCCAGTACTTC,CATSGHRTGGETQYF
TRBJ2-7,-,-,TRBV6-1,TGTGCCAGCAGCGGTGACATGGGCTCCTACGAGCAGTACTTC,CASSGDMGSYEQYF
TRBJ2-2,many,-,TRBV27,TGTGCCAGCAGTTTTAAGTCCGCCTCGACAGGGCAGCGGGGAGAGCTGTTTTTT,CASSFKSASTGQRGELFF
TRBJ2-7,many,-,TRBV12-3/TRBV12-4,TGTGCCAGCAGTTGGGGACCTCAGAGCTCCTACGAGCAGTACTTC,CASSWGPQSSYEQYF
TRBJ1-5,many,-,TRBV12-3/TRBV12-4,TGTGCCAGCAGTTCAGCGGGTGGGGGCAATCAGCCCCAGCATTTT,CASSSAGGGNQPQHF
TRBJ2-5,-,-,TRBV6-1,TGTGCCAGCAAGGGCAGATTAAAACAAGAGACCCAGTACTTC,CASKGRLKQETQYF
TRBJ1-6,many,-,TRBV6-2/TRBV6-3,TGTGCCAGCAGATACCCGTCCGCCATCAGGCCCCTCCACTTT,CASRYPSAIRPLHF
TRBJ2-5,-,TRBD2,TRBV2,TGTGCCAGCAGAGGCGGGGGGGCATCAGAGACCCAGTACTTC,CASRGGGASETQYF
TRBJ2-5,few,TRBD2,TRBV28,TGTGCCAGCAGTCCCTCGACTAGCGGGAGGATAAAGACCCAGTACTTC,CASSPSTSGRIKTQYF
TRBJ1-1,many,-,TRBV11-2,TGTGCCAGCATCACCCTTGGAGGGCCCCGGGGCACTGAAGCTTTCTTT,CASITLGGPRGTEAFF